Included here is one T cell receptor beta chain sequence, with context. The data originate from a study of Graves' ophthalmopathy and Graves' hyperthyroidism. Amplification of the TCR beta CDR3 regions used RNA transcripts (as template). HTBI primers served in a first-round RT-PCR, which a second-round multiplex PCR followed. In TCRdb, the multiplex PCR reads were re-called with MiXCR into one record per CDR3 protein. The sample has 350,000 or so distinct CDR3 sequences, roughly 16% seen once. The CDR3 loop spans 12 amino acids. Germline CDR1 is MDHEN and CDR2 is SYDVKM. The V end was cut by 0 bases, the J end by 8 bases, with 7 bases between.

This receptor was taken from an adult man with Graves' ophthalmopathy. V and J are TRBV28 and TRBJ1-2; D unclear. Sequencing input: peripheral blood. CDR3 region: CASSLWDGGYTF. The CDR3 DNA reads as TGTGCCAGCAGTTTATGGGACGGGGGCTACACCTTC.